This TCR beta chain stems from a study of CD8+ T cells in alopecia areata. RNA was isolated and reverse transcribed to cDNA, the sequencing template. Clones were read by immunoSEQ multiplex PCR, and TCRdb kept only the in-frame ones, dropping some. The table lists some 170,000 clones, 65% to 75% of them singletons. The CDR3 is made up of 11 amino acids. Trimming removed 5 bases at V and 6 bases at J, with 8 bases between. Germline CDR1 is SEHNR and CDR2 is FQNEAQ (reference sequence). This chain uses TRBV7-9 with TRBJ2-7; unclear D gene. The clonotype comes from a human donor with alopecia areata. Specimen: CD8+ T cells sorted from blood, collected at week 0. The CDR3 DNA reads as TGTGCCAGCAGCCCCGGGCTCGAGCAGTACTTC. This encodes CASSPGLEQYF.